This paragraph covers one TCR beta chain sequence. This clone was counted many times. Its antigen target is currently unknown. No quality values exist for individual bases; no much larger clone is one base distant. This sample is part of a study of metastatic and nonmetastatic thyroid tumors (dated by TCRdb to 2018 to 2020). At the level of the whole study: Repertoires from peripheral blood and from tumor or nodule tissue samples of malignant and benign thyroid patients were compared. The research as a whole found: TCR beta diversity was reported as significantly higher in malignant tumors than in benign nodules, in both blood and tumor samples.

Trimming takes 8 bases from V and 2 bases from J, and the germline ends sit 16 bases apart. The CDR3 measures 14 amino acids from cysteine to phenylalanine. The DNA shown is the 42-base CDR3, in frame from base 1. Libraries came from PCR. Sequencer: Illumina HiSeq 4000. High-throughput sequencing was used to profile the TCR beta-chain CDR3 region of every patient. In the authors' own workflow: CDR3 differences across clinicopathological groups were used to build a classifier for discriminating distant-metastatic papillary thyroid cancer patients. To measure repertoire diversity the researchers used the Shannon index, while the Morisita-Horn index served to gauge how similar the tumor and blood repertoires were. In-frame beta chains were kept once TCRdb had trimmed the public reads at Q25 with fastp and called clones with MiXCR. Clone size and V and J calls follow TCRdb, not the original study. For this sample the table gives 26,000 or so clones, of which around 3.5% were detected only once. Clones ranked in the top ten supply 3.2% of the sample.

No treatment had been received by any patient before thyroid surgery. Using T-cell receptor beta sequencing, the study looked back at clinical samples from patients collected from 2012 to 2018. The sample consisted of blood. The clonotype originates from a male donor with papillary thyroid cancer or a benign thyroid nodule (not recorded which). Some clones in this sample may be carry-over from other donors' samples. This receptor chain uses TRBV12-3 or TRBV12-4 and TRBJ2-7, and perhaps TRBD1 as D gene, on 6 matching bases. The DNA sequence is given as TGTGCCAGCCTGAAGGACAGCCTTCCCTACGAGCAGTACTTC. Its translation is CASLKDSLPYEQYF.